This TCR beta chain was retrieved from a study of cytomegalovirus exposure and HLA in healthy donors. The CDR3 extends over 18 amino acids. Trimming removed 3 bases from V and 0 bases from J, with 18 bases in between. Per germline, CDR1 KGHSH and CDR2 LQKENI. Overall study findings and caveats: Cytomegalovirus status was reportedly diagnosed by the classifier with high sensitivity and specificity. Cytomegalovirus-associated TCR beta chains were listed, numbering some 150. A few chains linked to CMV were shown in vitro to be specific for CMV antigens.

Comment on this clone: Its antigen is unidentified.

The assay was immunoSEQ multiplex PCR, and TCRdb's table has in-frame clones only and misses some. The sample lists about 120,000 clones; 89% were seen once. Material for sequencing was PBMCs. This receptor was identified in a woman aged 18-29 years in good health and CMV-seronegative. The gene calls are TRBV18 and TRBJ1-5; TRBD1 might be the D (5 bases). CDR3 coding DNA: TGTGCCAGCTCACCCCCGGGACTAGCGGGGAATAGCAATCAGCCCCAGCATTTT. This codes for CASSPPGLAGNSNQPQHF.